The rows below give T cell receptor beta chains drawn from one sample of a study of T cell responses to AZD1222 COVID-19 vaccine. Clones were sequenced by immunoSEQ multiplex PCR, and TCRdb holds only the in-frame ones, with some missing. The sample comprises about 130,000 clones, 75% to 90% of which are singletons, and over 7% rests with the top ten. This specimen consisted of peripheral blood, obtained on day 0 of AZD1222 vaccination. Receptor source: an adult in good health. CDR3s include the opening cysteine and the closing phenylalanine or tryptophan. The order of the fields is D gene, J gene, V gene, clone size, CDR3 DNA, CDR3 protein. A D gene is named only where the DNA matches it firmly. Clone size is given for some rows only: seen once, a few or many times, or a class if the clone is expanded.

D gene: -; J gene: TRBJ1-3; V gene: TRBV30; clone size: few; CDR3 DNA: TGTGCCTGGAGTGTAAATGGAAGAAACACCATATATTTT; CDR3 protein: CAWSVNGRNTIYF
D gene: -; J gene: TRBJ1-2; V gene: TRBV28; clone size: once; CDR3 DNA: TGTGCCAGCAGTTTCTCGGACAGCTATGGCTACACCTTC; CDR3 protein: CASSFSDSYGYTF
D gene: -; J gene: TRBJ1-5; V gene: TRBV19; clone size: few; CDR3 DNA: TGTGCCAGTAACAAGCCCCAGCATTTT; CDR3 protein: CASNKPQHF
D gene: -; J gene: TRBJ1-2; V gene: TRBV28; clone size: -; CDR3 DNA: TGTGCCAGCACCTTAAACCCGGCAGGGGCCTATGGCTACACCTTC; CDR3 protein: CASTLNPAGAYGYTF
D gene: -; J gene: TRBJ2-2; V gene: TRBV3-1/TRBV3-2; clone size: -; CDR3 DNA: TGTGCCAGCAGCCAGGTCGGGGTTGACGGGGAGCTGTTTTTT; CDR3 protein: CASSQVGVDGELFF
D gene: -; J gene: TRBJ1-4; V gene: TRBV12-3/TRBV12-4; clone size: -; CDR3 DNA: TGTGCCAGCAGACTCAGGACTTATGAAAAACTGTTTTTT; CDR3 protein: CASRLRTYEKLFF
D gene: -; J gene: TRBJ1-5; V gene: TRBV5-1; clone size: -; CDR3 DNA: TGCGCCAGCAGCTTGGGCAAGAATCAGCCCCAGCATTTT; CDR3 protein: CASSLGKNQPQHF
D gene: -; J gene: TRBJ2-4; V gene: TRBV2; clone size: -; CDR3 DNA: TGTGCCAGTAGGGTGGACCGTGGGGGCCCCAAAAACATTCAGTACTTC; CDR3 protein: CASRVDRGGPKNIQYF
D gene: -; J gene: TRBJ1-2; V gene: TRBV10-3; clone size: once; CDR3 DNA: TGTGCCATCAGTGAGTCCTACATACAGGGATATGGCTACACCTTC; CDR3 protein: CAISESYIQGYGYTF
D gene: -; J gene: TRBJ1-1; V gene: TRBV7-2; clone size: once; CDR3 DNA: TGTGCCAGCAGCTTAGTCACGGGGGCGGGCACTGAAGCTTTCTTT; CDR3 protein: CASSLVTGAGTEAFF
D gene: TRBD1; J gene: TRBJ1-6; V gene: TRBV4-2; clone size: few; CDR3 DNA: TGTGCCAGCAACGGAGAGGGGGCCTTTTCACCCCTCCACTTT; CDR3 protein: CASNGEGAFSPLHF
D gene: -; J gene: TRBJ2-7; V gene: TRBV3-1/TRBV3-2; clone size: -; CDR3 DNA: TGTGCCAGCAGCCTTCAACAAAGTACCTACGAGCAGTACTTC; CDR3 protein: CASSLQQSTYEQYF
D gene: TRBD1; J gene: TRBJ2-5; V gene: TRBV30; clone size: once; CDR3 DNA: TGTGCCTGGAGTTCAGGGGGCGCAAAGACCCAGTACTTC; CDR3 protein: CAWSSGGAKTQYF
D gene: TRBD2; J gene: TRBJ2-1; V gene: TRBV5-1; clone size: few; CDR3 DNA: TGCGCCAGCAGCACCGGACTAGCGGGTTTCTACAATGAGCAGTTCTTC; CDR3 protein: CASSTGLAGFYNEQFF
D gene: TRBD1; J gene: TRBJ1-2; V gene: TRBV6-5; clone size: -; CDR3 DNA: TGTGCCAGCAGACCCCCCGGGACAGGGTATGGCTACACCTTC; CDR3 protein: CASRPPGTGYGYTF
D gene: -; J gene: TRBJ2-7; V gene: TRBV5-6; clone size: -; CDR3 DNA: TGTGCCAGCAGCTTGGAAGCGGATTACGAGCAGTACTTC; CDR3 protein: CASSLEADYEQYF
D gene: TRBD1; J gene: TRBJ2-5; V gene: TRBV6-5; clone size: -; CDR3 DNA: TGTGCCAGCAGGGACAGGGGGGGCGGAGAGACCCAGTACTTC; CDR3 protein: CASRDRGGGETQYF
D gene: TRBD2; J gene: TRBJ2-1; V gene: TRBV6-5; clone size: -; CDR3 DNA: TGTGCCAGCAGTCCGACTAGCGGGAGGAAAAATGAGCAGTTCTTC; CDR3 protein: CASSPTSGRKNEQFF
D gene: TRBD1; J gene: TRBJ1-2; V gene: TRBV19; clone size: -; CDR3 DNA: TGTGCCAGTAGTTGGGACAGGGTATATGGCTACACCTTC; CDR3 protein: CASSWDRVYGYTF
D gene: TRBD1; J gene: TRBJ2-2; V gene: TRBV19; clone size: -; CDR3 DNA: TGTGCCACCGTAGACAGGGGGGAAGGCGGGGAGCTGTTTTTT; CDR3 protein: CATVDRGEGGELFF
D gene: -; J gene: TRBJ2-5; V gene: TRBV7-8; clone size: -; CDR3 DNA: TGTGCCAGCAGCCCGCCCCCACATTTATGGGGGCCGAGGGAGACCCAGTACTTC; CDR3 protein: CASSPPPHLWGPRETQYF
D gene: -; J gene: TRBJ2-5; V gene: TRBV4-1; clone size: few; CDR3 DNA: TGCGCCAGCAGCCAAGGGTATCTAGAGACCCAGTACTTC; CDR3 protein: CASSQGYLETQYF
D gene: -; J gene: TRBJ1-6; V gene: TRBV28; clone size: once; CDR3 DNA: TGTGCCAGCAGAGCGGTTTTTTCACCCCTCCACTTT; CDR3 protein: CASRAVFSPLHF
D gene: TRBD1; J gene: TRBJ2-5; V gene: TRBV27; clone size: -; CDR3 DNA: TGTGCCAGCAGCCCCTCCCCGACAGGGAACCAAGAGACCCAGTACTTC; CDR3 protein: CASSPSPTGNQETQYF
D gene: TRBD2; J gene: TRBJ2-4; V gene: TRBV13; clone size: -; CDR3 DNA: TGTGCCAGCAGCTTACGACTAGCGCGAGGGGACATTCAGTACTTC; CDR3 protein: CASSLRLARGDIQYF
D gene: -; J gene: TRBJ1-6; V gene: TRBV2; clone size: -; CDR3 DNA: TGTGCCAGCAGGCAAGCGGGGGTTTCACCCCTCCACTTT; CDR3 protein: CASRQAGVSPLHF
D gene: TRBD2; J gene: TRBJ2-7; V gene: TRBV11-2; clone size: -; CDR3 DNA: TGTGCCAGCAGCTCCCCGACGGGGGAGGGGTCCTACGAGCAGTACTTC; CDR3 protein: CASSSPTGEGSYEQYF
D gene: -; J gene: TRBJ1-1; V gene: TRBV25-1; clone size: -; CDR3 DNA: TGTGCCAGCACCTCTCCCTGGGGGGGGGCCACTGAAGCTTTCTTT; CDR3 protein: CASTSPWGGATEAFF
D gene: TRBD2; J gene: TRBJ2-3; V gene: TRBV27; clone size: -; CDR3 DNA: TGTGCCAGCAGTTCTAAAGCGGGAGGTGAGGTAGATACGCAGTATTTT; CDR3 protein: CASSSKAGGEVDTQYF
D gene: -; J gene: TRBJ1-1; V gene: TRBV6-5; clone size: -; CDR3 DNA: TGTGCCAGGCGGTTCCCATTGGGGGGAACTGAAGCTTTCTTT; CDR3 protein: CARRFPLGGTEAFF
D gene: -; J gene: TRBJ2-3; V gene: TRBV3-1/TRBV3-2; clone size: -; CDR3 DNA: TGTGCCAGCAGCCAAGACGGGGGACATTACACAGATACGCAGTATTTT; CDR3 protein: CASSQDGGHYTDTQYF
D gene: -; J gene: TRBJ1-1; V gene: TRBV4-2; clone size: -; CDR3 DNA: TGTGCCAGCAGCCAAGATCTAGGAGGAGCAGGCCGCACTGAAGCTTTCTTT; CDR3 protein: CASSQDLGGAGRTEAFF
D gene: -; J gene: TRBJ2-7; V gene: TRBV7-2; clone size: -; CDR3 DNA: TGTGCCAGCAGCTTAGGGGCCTACGAGCAGTACTTC; CDR3 protein: CASSLGAYEQYF
D gene: TRBD1; J gene: TRBJ2-3; V gene: TRBV7-9; clone size: -; CDR3 DNA: TGTGCCAGCGGTGGGGGACAGGGGGTGTCGGTGAGCACAGATACGCAGTATTTT; CDR3 protein: CASGGGQGVSVSTDTQYF
D gene: -; J gene: TRBJ2-7; V gene: TRBV6-6; clone size: -; CDR3 DNA: TGTGCCAGCAGCCCACTCGAAATTCTCTACGAGCAGTACTTC; CDR3 protein: CASSPLEILYEQYF
D gene: TRBD1; J gene: TRBJ1-5; V gene: TRBV18; clone size: few; CDR3 DNA: TGTGCCAGCTCCCAAGACAGGGTTAGCAATCAGCCCCAGCATTTT; CDR3 protein: CASSQDRVSNQPQHF
D gene: TRBD1; J gene: TRBJ2-1; V gene: TRBV9; clone size: -; CDR3 DNA: TGTGCCAGCAACCCCGGGACAGCTAACAATGAGCAGTTCTTC; CDR3 protein: CASNPGTANNEQFF
D gene: TRBD2; J gene: TRBJ2-7; V gene: TRBV6-1; clone size: -; CDR3 DNA: TGTGCCAGCAGTGAATTGGGTAGCGGGGTCTACGAGCAGTACTTC; CDR3 protein: CASSELGSGVYEQYF
D gene: -; J gene: TRBJ2-6; V gene: TRBV10-3; clone size: once; CDR3 DNA: TGTGCCATCAGACTTAGGGACGGACACTACGAGTCTGGGGCCAACGTCCTGACTTTC; CDR3 protein: CAIRLRDGHYESGANVLTF
D gene: -; J gene: TRBJ1-2; V gene: TRBV30; clone size: -; CDR3 DNA: TGTGCCTGGAGCCCAGATATGGGGCAGGGGAGAGGTGGCTACACCTTC; CDR3 protein: CAWSPDMGQGRGGYTF
D gene: TRBD1; J gene: TRBJ1-1; V gene: TRBV25-1; clone size: few; CDR3 DNA: TGTGCCAGCAGTGACCGACAGGGCGACACTGAAGCTTTCTTT; CDR3 protein: CASSDRQGDTEAFF
D gene: -; J gene: TRBJ2-3; V gene: TRBV9; clone size: -; CDR3 DNA: TGTGCCAGCAGCGTGGGGCCCACCGGTTCTAGCACAGATACGCAGTATTTT; CDR3 protein: CASSVGPTGSSTDTQYF
D gene: -; J gene: TRBJ1-6; V gene: TRBV18; clone size: -; CDR3 DNA: TGTGCCAGCTCACCACCCCCGGGCAGGGACAATAATTCACCCCTCCACTTT; CDR3 protein: CASSPPPGRDNNSPLHF
D gene: -; J gene: TRBJ1-5; V gene: TRBV29-1; clone size: -; CDR3 DNA: TGCAGCGCCACGTGGTCGGGGGGCGGCGATCAGCCCCAGCATTTT; CDR3 protein: CSATWSGGGDQPQHF
D gene: -; J gene: TRBJ1-1; V gene: TRBV10-3; clone size: -; CDR3 DNA: TGTGCCATCAGTGAGCTAACAGACGGGGCTGAAGCTTTCTTT; CDR3 protein: CAISELTDGAEAFF
D gene: -; J gene: TRBJ1-1; V gene: TRBV10-3; clone size: -; CDR3 DNA: TGTGCCATCAGTGGGACTGCCGCTGAAGCTTTCTTT; CDR3 protein: CAISGTAAEAFF
D gene: TRBD2; J gene: TRBJ2-3; V gene: TRBV19; clone size: -; CDR3 DNA: TGTGCCAGTAGCACGGGACTAGCGGGAGAAGGTACGCAGTATTTT; CDR3 protein: CASSTGLAGEGTQYF
D gene: -; J gene: TRBJ1-6; V gene: TRBV27; clone size: -; CDR3 DNA: TGTGCCAGCACGCTCTTAACATTACAAAATTCACCCCTCCACTTT; CDR3 protein: CASTLLTLQNSPLHF
D gene: -; J gene: TRBJ1-1; V gene: TRBV12-3/TRBV12-4; clone size: -; CDR3 DNA: TGTGCCAGCAGTTTAGGGAACACTGAAGCTTTCTTT; CDR3 protein: CASSLGNTEAFF
D gene: -; J gene: TRBJ1-2; V gene: TRBV9; clone size: -; CDR3 DNA: TGTGCCAGCAGTGGGGGGAACTTGGACTATGGCTACACCTTC; CDR3 protein: CASSGGNLDYGYTF
D gene: -; J gene: TRBJ1-5; V gene: TRBV19; clone size: -; CDR3 DNA: TGTGCCAGTACGGGACAAGTCAATCAGCCCCAGCATTTT; CDR3 protein: CASTGQVNQPQHF
D gene: TRBD2; J gene: TRBJ2-5; V gene: TRBV4-1; clone size: -; CDR3 DNA: TGCGCCAGCAGCCGCGAGTCTAGCGGGGGCTACCAAGAGACCCAGTACTTC; CDR3 protein: CASSRESSGGYQETQYF
D gene: TRBD2; J gene: TRBJ2-1; V gene: TRBV7-2; clone size: -; CDR3 DNA: TGTGCCAGCAGTCCCCTCCCCGGGACTAGCTATGAGCAGTTCTTC; CDR3 protein: CASSPLPGTSYEQFF